These 17 T cell receptor beta chains were all obtained from the same sample, sequenced in a study of technical replicates of blood from several donors. Assay used: immunoSEQ multiplex PCR; TCRdb lists only in-frame clones, some missing. The sample includes roughly 80,000 clones, 91% of them seen just once. Sequenced material: T cells isolated from PBMCs. All receptors derive from a human donor in good health.

This chain joins TRBV30 and TRBJ2-3; 8 nucleotides agree with TRBD1. CDR1 and CDR2 from the germline V gene are GTSNPN and SVGIG (reference sequence). This CDR3 has 13 amino acids. Trimming cost V 5 bases and J 4 bases; bases outside gene matches: 5. For the CDR3, the DNA is TGTGCCTGGGACAGGGGTCAAGCAGATACGCAGTATTTT. This codes for CAWDRGQADTQYF.

J is TRBJ1-2 and V is TRBV19; a weak D match, TRBD1 (5 bases). V lost 8 bases and J 0 bases, leaving 13 bases between the germline ends. The CDR3 covers 14 residues. The V gene's germline CDR1 is LNHDA and CDR2 SQIVND (reference sequence). The CDR3 DNA is TGTGCCAGTCAGGACGGGGGTTCTAACTATGGCTACACCTTC. It encodes CASQDGGSNYGYTF.

Comments on this clone: One end of the junction varies from germline; a read error may be responsible. This chain connects TRBV2 to TRBJ2-7; tentative D call: TRBD1 (6 bases). Germline V gene sequence: CDR1 SNHLY, CDR2 FYNNEI. The CDR3 sequence is 12 residues long. CDR3: CASSVGRGLMDF. CDR3 DNA sequence: TGTGCCAGCAGTGTTGGCAGGGGCCTCATGGACTTC.

The chain couples TRBV27 to TRBJ2-7; the D gene is possibly TRBD2 (6 bases). Germline V gene data show CDR1 as MNHEY and CDR2 as SMNVEV (reference sequence). Trimming stripped 6 bases from V and 0 bases from J, with 9 bases between. This CDR3 comprises 13 residues. The CDR3 sequence: CASRVADSYEQYF. In DNA, the CDR3 is TGTGCCAGCAGGGTAGCGGACTCCTACGAGCAGTACTTC.

The chain has TRBV28 and TRBJ2-1; D might be TRBD1 (6 bases). Per the germline V gene, CDR1 is MDHEN and CDR2 is SYDVKM. V dropped 3 bases and J dropped 6 bases, with 18 bases sitting between them. The CDR3 covers 16 residues. CDR3 sequence reads: CASSLGDTTFGNEQFF. CDR3 nucleotide sequence: TGTGCCAGCAGTTTGGGGGACACGACGTTTGGCAATGAGCAGTTCTTC. The whole variable domain, filled in from reference TRBV28 and TRBJ2-1, reads DVKVTQSSRYLVKRTGEKVFLECVQDMDHENMFWYRQDPGLGLRLIYFSYDVKMKEKGDIPEGYSVSREKKERFSLILESASTNQTSMYLCASSLGDTTFGNEQFFGPGTRLTVL.

This clone was seen once. The chain is built from TRBV30 and TRBJ1-1; D is possibly TRBD1 (5 bases). There are 15 residues in the CDR3. The ends were cut back, 4 bases at V and 5 bases at J, with 20 bases in the middle. In germline, CDR1 is GTSNPN, CDR2 SVGIG (reference sequence). The CDR3, as DNA: TGTGCCTGGATCGCCCCCCGGCAGGGCTATACTGAAGCTTTCTTT. Protein sequence: CAWIAPRQGYTEAFF.

The V call is TRBV6-1, the J call TRBJ2-7; D remains ambiguous. The germline V and J ends were trimmed by 6 bases and 5 bases, with 20 bases remaining between them. This CDR3 comprises 15 residues. The germline CDR1 and CDR2 sequences are MNHNS and SASEGT. CDR3 nucleotides: TGTGCCAGCAGCCCCCTATTCACCGGGTGGGACGAGCAGTACTTC. Translation: CASSPLFTGWDEQYF.

The genes are TRBV11-3 and TRBJ2-1; 11 nucleotides agree with TRBD1. The ends lost 1 base at V and 6 bases at J; junction bases unmatched: 5. Germline V gene data show CDR1 as SGHNT and CDR2 as YENEEA. This CDR3 contains 16 residues. The CDR3: CASSLAPGQGGNEQFF. Written as DNA, the CDR3 is TGTGCCAGCAGCTTAGCCCCGGGACAGGGGGGCAATGAGCAGTTCTTC.

The V and J genes are TRBV5-1 and TRBJ1-1, with TRBD1 matching 8 bases. This CDR3 has 16 residues. The junction had 11 bases not matched to a gene; V was cut back by 3 bases and J by 4 bases. Germline V gene sequence: CDR1 SGHRS, CDR2 YFSETQ. CDR3 DNA: TGCGCCAGCAGCTCGGGACAGGCCACTCGATCCACTGAAGCTTTCTTT. Protein: CASSSGQATRSTEAFF. The complete variable domain, with remaining parts taken from reference TRBV5-1 and TRBJ1-1, reads KAGVTQTPRYLIKTRGQQVTLSCSPISGHRSVSWYQQTPGQGLQFLFEYFSETQRNKGNFPGRFSGRQFSNSRSEMNVSTLELGDSALYLCASSSGQATRSTEAFFGQGTRLTVV.

V usage is TRBV6-1 and J usage is TRBJ2-1; D unresolved. Germline V lookup: CDR1 MNHNS, CDR2 SASEGT. The CDR3 is 15 amino acids. Trimming left V 10 bases short and J 7 bases short, with 23 bases between. The CDR3 sequence is CATGGLTPLRNEQFF. The CDR3 bases are TGTGCCACCGGCGGCCTGACCCCCCTAAGAAATGAGCAGTTCTTC.

The rearrangement uses TRBV6-1 and TRBJ1-2; 12 nucleotides align to TRBD1. Germline CDR1 and CDR2: MNHNS and SASEGT. The J segment lost 8 bases and the V segment lost 4 bases, leaving 11 bases of the junction unmatched. The CDR3 is 16 residues long. CDR3 bases: TGTGCCAGCAGTGCCGAAATGGGACAGGGGGCTTTCGGCTACACCTTC. It yields the protein CASSAEMGQGAFGYTF.

The V and J genes are TRBV15 and TRBJ2-2; 7 bases align to TRBD1. The J segment lost 8 bases and the V segment lost 0 bases, leaving 6 bases of the junction unmatched. This CDR3 has 15 amino acids. Germline CDR1 LNHNV, CDR2 YYDKDF (reference sequence). CDR3 loop: CATSRDGRQGGELFF. CDR3 in DNA: TGTGCCACCAGCAGAGATGGTAGACAGGGTGGGGAGCTGTTTTTT.

The chain is built from TRBV20-1 and TRBJ1-1; D call uncertain. The germline CDR1 and CDR2 sequences are DFQATT and SNEGSKA (reference sequence). Trimming left V 3 bases short and J 4 bases short, with 6 bases between. This CDR3 is built from 11 residues. The CDR3 nucleotides read TGCAGTGCTAGTTTAATCACTGAAGCTTTCTTT. As protein: CSASLITEAFF.

CDR3 residues: CASSLGGLAFGEQFF. In DNA form, the CDR3 reads TGCGCCAGCAGCTTGGGGGGACTAGCGTTCGGTGAGCAGTTCTTC. V gene TRBV5-1 combines with J gene TRBJ2-1, with 10 bases lining up with TRBD2. CDR3 length: 15 residues. Trimming cost V 0 bases and J 9 bases; bases outside gene matches: 6. Germline-derived CDR1 and CDR2 are SGHRS and YFSETQ.

This clone was observed once. CDR3 DNA sequence: TGTGCCAGCAGCTTTACAGGAAACACCATATATTTT. This translates into CASSFTGNTIYF. The V gene is TRBV7-9, the J gene TRBJ1-3; no definite D call. The germline V gene encodes CDR1 SEHNR and CDR2 FQNEAQ (reference sequence). The CDR3 loop spans 12 amino acids. The V end lost 3 bases, the J end lost 4 bases, and 4 bases lay between the germline ends.

This chain connects TRBV28 to TRBJ2-3, with 10 bases aligning to TRBD2. The germline V gene encodes CDR1 MDHEN and CDR2 SYDVKM. The CDR3 covers 15 residues. V gave up 7 bases and J gave up 0 bases; unmatched junction bases: 4. In DNA, the CDR3 is TGTGCCAGCAAAACTAGCGGGACTAGCACAGATACGCAGTATTTT. It yields the protein CASKTSGTSTDTQYF.

V is TRBV5-6 and J is TRBJ2-1, with 13 bases lining up with TRBD2. This CDR3 spans 18 amino acids. Unmatched junction bases numbered 12, after V lost 4 bases and J lost 5 bases. CDR1 and CDR2 from the germline V gene are SGHDT and YYEEEE. CDR3 in amino acids: CASSKGLAGVTTHNEQFF. CDR3 nucleotides: TGTGCCAGCAGCAAAGGACTAGCGGGAGTAACAACCCACAATGAGCAGTTCTTC.